This TCR beta chain originates from a study of blood T cell repertoires in COVID-19. Authors' processing steps: Reference gene primer amplification gave nucleated cell count estimates. Using immunoSEQ multiplex PCR, the repertoire was profiled, and TCRdb retains in-frame clones only, with some absent. That table furnishes V, J and clone size, whereas the DNA furnished D and trimming. The table lists some 69,000 clones, roughly nine tenths of them singletons. The CDR3 covers 13 residues. CDR1 and CDR2 (germline): SGDLS, YYNGEE. The V gene lost 2 bases and the J gene lost 9 bases, with 12 bases spanning the gap.

This rearrangement joins TRBV9 to TRBJ2-4, with D hard to call. Material for sequencing was peripheral blood. This TCR was recovered from a man in his sixties with acute or convalescent COVID-19. For the CDR3, the DNA is TGTGCCAGCAGCGTGAACTACCTAGGCATTCAGTACTTC. This sequence encodes CASSVNYLGIQYF.